These T cell receptor beta chains were read from a single sample in a study of cytomegalovirus exposure and HLA in healthy donors. Repertoires were generated with immunoSEQ multiplex PCR, while TCRdb's copy carries only in-frame clones and drops some. The repertoire holds 310,000 or so clones, with around 90% as singletons. The sequenced material came from PBMCs. The source of these receptors is a woman between 18 and 30 years old in good health and CMV-seronegative. Both conserved end residues are part of each CDR3. Fields, in order: V gene, D gene, clone size, J gene, CDR3 DNA, CDR3 protein. A D gene is named only where the DNA matches it firmly. Clone size is stated in some rows and not others, as once, few, many or a class when expanded.

>TRBV4-1|TRBD2|-|TRBJ2-5
TGCGCCAGCAGCCAGGCTAGCGGGGGGGCGGCCCTGACCCAGTACTTC
CASSQASGGAALTQYF
>TRBV6-1|-|few|TRBJ1-1
TGTGCCAGCAGTCAGGGGCGATACACTGAAGCTTTCTTT
CASSQGRYTEAFF
>TRBV6-1|TRBD1|-|TRBJ1-2
TGTGCCAGCAGTGACTGGGGGACAGGGGACTACCTTGGCTACACCTTC
CASSDWGTGDYLGYTF
>TRBV7-3|-|-|TRBJ2-1
TGTGCCAGCGGTCGCGGGAACAATGAGCAGTTCTTC
CASGRGNNEQFF
>TRBV28|-|few|TRBJ1-2
TGTGCCAGCAGCCTCCGAGGCTATGGCTACACCTTC
CASSLRGYGYTF
>TRBV27|TRBD1|once|TRBJ1-4
TGTGCCAGCAGTTTAGGCAGGGGGCTTGAAAAACTGTTTTTT
CASSLGRGLEKLFF
>TRBV6-5|TRBD1|once|TRBJ1-1
TGTGCCAGCAGCCTGACAGGGTTGTACACTGAAGCTTTCTTT
CASSLTGLYTEAFF
>TRBV7-9|-|-|TRBJ2-5
TGTGCCAGCAGCCCCCCCGCGGCGCTCCAAGAGACCCAGTACTTC
CASSPPAALQETQYF
>TRBV6-5|TRBD1|-|TRBJ1-1
TGTGCCAGCAGTTCACTACAGGACAGGGAAGCTTTCTTT
CASSSLQDREAFF
>TRBV7-3|TRBD2|-|TRBJ2-3
TGTGCCAGCAGCTTCAGCGGGGTCAAGACAGATACGCAGTATTTT
CASSFSGVKTDTQYF
>TRBV14|-|-|TRBJ1-2
TGTGCCAGCAGCCGGGGGCAGGACTATGGCTACACCTTC
CASSRGQDYGYTF
>TRBV4-2|-|-|TRBJ2-7
TGTGCCAGCAGCCAAATCGGGTCGACAGTCTCCTACGAGCAGTACTTC
CASSQIGSTVSYEQYF
>TRBV10-2|TRBD1|few|TRBJ1-2
TGCGCCAGTTCCGAGGACAGGATTAACTATGGCTACACCTTC
CASSEDRINYGYTF
>TRBV10-3|TRBD1|few|TRBJ1-1
TGTGCCATTGGGACAGGGGTAATGAACACTGAAGCTTTCTTT
CAIGTGVMNTEAFF
>TRBV7-9|TRBD1|-|TRBJ2-7
TGTGCCAGCAGTCCCTCGGTGGGACAGGGCCTCTCCAACGAGCAGTACTTC
CASSPSVGQGLSNEQYF